These T cell receptor beta chains were read from a single sample in a study of blood T cell repertoires in COVID-19. Clones were read by immunoSEQ multiplex PCR, and TCRdb kept only the in-frame ones, dropping some. Of about 330,000 clones listed, 70% to 90% are singletons. Sequencing was done on a sample of PBMCs or T cells enriched from blood (not recorded which). The source is a woman in her 30s who had recovered from COVID-19. The CDR3 runs from the conserved cysteine through the conserved F or W. Fields, in order: V gene, CDR3 protein.

TRBV7-2,CASSPFIAAGKNEKLFF
TRBV19,CASSIGGTGVTEAFF
TRBV6-5,CASRPIHGQEAFF
TRBV6-2/TRBV6-3,CASSYRDRDRIAQHF
TRBV7-2,CASRIPGRGGYEQYF
TRBV2,CASSADYGYTF
TRBV19,CASTLDRGNYGYTF
TRBV2,CASSGQTNQPQHF
TRBV30,CAWSLQGFDTEAFF
TRBV18,CASSPDRADQPQHF
TRBV6-5,CASSYSSGHTEAFF
TRBV7-6,CASSPGQLNEKLFF
TRBV5-5,CASSLAVRNTEAFF
TRBV7-9,CASRAREYTEAFF
TRBV7-8,CASSARSGTTNEKLFF
TRBV4-3,CASSQDVGVYGYTF
TRBV7-2,CASSPSRGRNQPQHF
TRBV2,CASRFGQVYGYTF
TRBV2,CASSPSPGAGGNEQFF
TRBV9,CASSDGRGGRSEEQFF
TRBV6-5,CASSYQGAKTEAFF
TRBV4-2,CASSHPRGLAGTYTQYF
TRBV30,CAWASGQGGYNEQFF
TRBV4-3,CASSQDLPTPSPLHF
TRBV7-2,CASSPLLGQGTFNEKLFF
TRBV7-9,CASSEGQGLPLHF
TRBV5-1,CASSWGQGGGYTF